This T cell receptor beta chain stems from a study of TIL therapy for anti-PD-1-resistant metastatic lung cancer. The wider study: Median tumor mutation burden was 1.5 mutations per megabase. Whole-study findings and limits: After infusion, TIL clonotypes partly replaced peripheral T cells and declined over months.

Comment on this clone: The antigen is undetermined.

Described time point: pre-treatment sample, taken before nivolumab and TIL therapy. Enrollment ran from late 2017 to early 2020. This was the immunoSEQ v3 assay. TCRdb's copy holds only in-frame clones and misses some; the assay was immunoSEQ multiplex PCR. In the table there are tens of thousands of clones, roughly 85% of which are singletons. The receptor was derived from a person between 25 and 80 years old with non-small cell lung cancer. Sample: blood, taken at baseline.

This CDR3 reads CATSTGMESSNQPQHF. In nucleotides, the CDR3 is TGTGCCACTTCGACAGGGATGGAGAGTAGCAATCAGCCCCAGCATTTT. This sequence joins TRBV7-9 and TRBJ1-5; 7 positions match TRBD1. The CDR3 runs to 16 residues. Germline V gene sequence: CDR1 SEHNR, CDR2 FQNEAQ (reference sequence). V lost 10 bases and J lost 0; bases outside the gene matches: 12.